This TCR beta chain was sequenced during a study of T cells after yellow fever vaccination. Looking at the study overall: Preparation used SMART-Seq v4 Ultra Low Input for the low-cell-number fractions.

This clonotype was detected ten times or more. Its specificity is unknown. In germline, CDR1 is DFQATT, CDR2 SNEGSKA (reference sequence). After removal of 5 bases from V and 1 base from J, the junction contained 12 bases not matched to a gene. This CDR3 has 16 amino acids. The study made its TCR cDNA through 5'RACE template switching. That step introduced a universal primer site along with UMIs. TCRdb fed the 5' RACE reads into MiXCR, producing one record per CDR3 protein. The sample includes over 300,000 distinct CDR3 sequences, 6.8% seen only once; the top ten take 15% to 20%. Points from the study as a whole: The study re-detected most primary-vaccination clones after the booster (approximately 96% CD4, approximately 88% CD8).

The chain is built from TRBV20-1 and TRBJ2-3; 7 bases fit TRBD1. Sequenced material: PBMCs, taken roughly 46 days after the first yellow fever vaccination. The source of this sequence is a man in his late teens or twenties who received the YFV17D yellow fever vaccine. The CDR3 bases are TGCAGTGCTCCCTCGAGACAGGGCTGGGGCACAGATACGCAGTATTTT. This gives the protein CSAPSRQGWGTDTQYF.